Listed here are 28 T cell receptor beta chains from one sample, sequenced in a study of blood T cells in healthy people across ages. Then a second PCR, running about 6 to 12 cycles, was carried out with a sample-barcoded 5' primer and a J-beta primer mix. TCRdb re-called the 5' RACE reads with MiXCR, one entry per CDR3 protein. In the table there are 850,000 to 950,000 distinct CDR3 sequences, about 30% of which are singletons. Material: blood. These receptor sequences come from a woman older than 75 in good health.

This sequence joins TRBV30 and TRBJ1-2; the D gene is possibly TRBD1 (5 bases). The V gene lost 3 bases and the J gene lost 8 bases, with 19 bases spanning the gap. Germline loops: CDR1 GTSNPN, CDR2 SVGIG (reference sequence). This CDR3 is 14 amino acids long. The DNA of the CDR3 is TGTGCCTGGAGGGTCGGCAGGGAGGCTAGGGGCTACACCTTC. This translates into CAWRVGREARGYTF.

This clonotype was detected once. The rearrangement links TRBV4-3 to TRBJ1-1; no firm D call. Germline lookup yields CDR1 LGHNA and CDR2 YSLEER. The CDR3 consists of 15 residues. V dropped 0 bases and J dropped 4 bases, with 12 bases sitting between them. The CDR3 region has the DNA TGCGCCAGCAGCCAAGATCTAGGGAAGGGCACTGAAGCTTTCTTT. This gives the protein CASSQDLGKGTEAFF.

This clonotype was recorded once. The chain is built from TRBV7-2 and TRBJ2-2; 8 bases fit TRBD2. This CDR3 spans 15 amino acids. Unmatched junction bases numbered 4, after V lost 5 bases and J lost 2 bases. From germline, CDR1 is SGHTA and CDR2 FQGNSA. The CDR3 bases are TGTGCCAGCAGCCCCTTAGCGGGAAACACCGGGGAGCTGTTTTTT. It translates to CASSPLAGNTGELFF.

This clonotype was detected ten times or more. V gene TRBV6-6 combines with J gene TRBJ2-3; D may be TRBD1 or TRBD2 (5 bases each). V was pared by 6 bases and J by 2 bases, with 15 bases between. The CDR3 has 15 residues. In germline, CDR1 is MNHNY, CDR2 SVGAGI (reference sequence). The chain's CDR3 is CASRTGQTLTDTQYF. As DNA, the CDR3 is TGTGCCAGCAGAACGGGGCAGACACTCACAGATACGCAGTATTTT.

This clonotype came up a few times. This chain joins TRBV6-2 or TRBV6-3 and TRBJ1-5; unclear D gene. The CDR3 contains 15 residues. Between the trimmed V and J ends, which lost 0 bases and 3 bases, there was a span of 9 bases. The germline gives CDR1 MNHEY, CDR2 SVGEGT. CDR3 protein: CASSYSTISNQPQHF. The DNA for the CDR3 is TGTGCCAGCAGTTACTCGACCATTTCCAATCAGCCCCAGCATTTT.

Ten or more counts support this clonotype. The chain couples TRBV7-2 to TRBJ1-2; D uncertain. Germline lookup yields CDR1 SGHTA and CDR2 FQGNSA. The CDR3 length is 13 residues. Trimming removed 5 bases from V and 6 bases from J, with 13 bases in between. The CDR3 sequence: CASSPIGYDGYTF. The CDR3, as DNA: TGTGCCAGCAGCCCGATAGGGTATGATGGCTACACCTTC.

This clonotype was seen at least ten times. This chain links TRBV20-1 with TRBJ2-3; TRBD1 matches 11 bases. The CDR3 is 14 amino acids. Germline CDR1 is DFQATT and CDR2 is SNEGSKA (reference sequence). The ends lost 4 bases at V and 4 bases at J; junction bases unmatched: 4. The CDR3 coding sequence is TGCAGTGCTATTAGGACAGGGGGCGCAGATACGCAGTATTTT. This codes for CSAIRTGGADTQYF.

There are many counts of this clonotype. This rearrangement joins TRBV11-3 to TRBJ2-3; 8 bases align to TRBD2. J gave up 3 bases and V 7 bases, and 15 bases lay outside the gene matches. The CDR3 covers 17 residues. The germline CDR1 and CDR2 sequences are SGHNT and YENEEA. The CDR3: CASNNRLVSGVTDTQYF. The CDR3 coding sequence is TGTGCCAGCAACAACCGCCTAGTTAGCGGGGTGACAGATACGCAGTATTTT.

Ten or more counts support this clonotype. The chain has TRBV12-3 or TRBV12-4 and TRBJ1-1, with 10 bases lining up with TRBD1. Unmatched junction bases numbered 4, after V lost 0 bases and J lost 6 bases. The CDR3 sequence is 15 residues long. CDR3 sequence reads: CASSLAGTGVSEAFF. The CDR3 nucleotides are TGTGCCAGCAGTTTAGCAGGGACAGGGGTTTCTGAAGCTTTCTTT.

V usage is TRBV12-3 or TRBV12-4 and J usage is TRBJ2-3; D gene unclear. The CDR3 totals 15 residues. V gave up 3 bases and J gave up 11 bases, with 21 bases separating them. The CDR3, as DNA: TGTGCCAGCAGTTTCGCGGTACGACCAACTTATCGGCAGTATTTT. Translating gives CASSFAVRPTYRQYF.

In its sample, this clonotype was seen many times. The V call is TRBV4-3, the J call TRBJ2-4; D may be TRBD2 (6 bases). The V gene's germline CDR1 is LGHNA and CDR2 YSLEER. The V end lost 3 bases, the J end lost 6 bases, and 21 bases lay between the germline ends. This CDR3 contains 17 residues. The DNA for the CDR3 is TGCGCCAGCAGCCAGGCCCGGAGGGGAAGTTTCGGAAACATTCAGTACTTC. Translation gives CASSQARRGSFGNIQYF.

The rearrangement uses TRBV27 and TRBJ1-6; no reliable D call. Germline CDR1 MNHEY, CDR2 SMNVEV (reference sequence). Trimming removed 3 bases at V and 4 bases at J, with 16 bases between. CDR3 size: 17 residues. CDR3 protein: CASSFGSGVGYNSPLHF. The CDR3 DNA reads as TGTGCCAGCAGTTTCGGTTCGGGTGTCGGTTATAATTCACCCCTCCACTTT.

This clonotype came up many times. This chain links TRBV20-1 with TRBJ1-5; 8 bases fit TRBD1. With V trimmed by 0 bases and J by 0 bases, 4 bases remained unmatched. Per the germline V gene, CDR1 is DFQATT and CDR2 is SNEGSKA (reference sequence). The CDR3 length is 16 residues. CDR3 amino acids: CSARDQGAPSNQPQHF. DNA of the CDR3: TGCAGTGCTAGAGATCAGGGGGCCCCTAGCAATCAGCCCCAGCATTTT.

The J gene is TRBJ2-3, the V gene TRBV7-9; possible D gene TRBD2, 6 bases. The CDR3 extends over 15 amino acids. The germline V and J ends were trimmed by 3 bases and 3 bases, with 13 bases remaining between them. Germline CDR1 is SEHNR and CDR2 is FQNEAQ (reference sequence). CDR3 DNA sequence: TGTGCCAGCAGCTTTAGGAGGGGCGTAACAGATACGCAGTATTTT. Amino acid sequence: CASSFRRGVTDTQYF.

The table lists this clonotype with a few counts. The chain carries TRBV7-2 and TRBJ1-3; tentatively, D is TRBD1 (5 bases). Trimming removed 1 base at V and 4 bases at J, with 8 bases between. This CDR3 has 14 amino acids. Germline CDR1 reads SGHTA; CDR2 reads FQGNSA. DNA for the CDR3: TGTGCCAGCAGCTTAGTGGCAGGGGGAAACACCATATATTTT. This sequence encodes CASSLVAGGNTIYF.

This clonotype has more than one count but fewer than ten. CDR3 bases: TGCAGTGCTAGAAATACAGGTCTCTCGAACACTGAAGCTTTCTTT. Translating it yields CSARNTGLSNTEAFF. This chain joins TRBV20-1 and TRBJ1-1; D may be TRBD1 (5 bases). Germline V lookup: CDR1 DFQATT, CDR2 SNEGSKA (reference sequence). The CDR3 has 15 residues. V lost 2 bases, J lost 1 base, and 14 bases lay in between.

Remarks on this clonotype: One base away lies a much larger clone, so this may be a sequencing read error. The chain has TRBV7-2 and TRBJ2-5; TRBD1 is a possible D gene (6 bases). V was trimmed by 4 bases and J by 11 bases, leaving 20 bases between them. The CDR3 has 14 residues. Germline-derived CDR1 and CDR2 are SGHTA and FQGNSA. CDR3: CASSCTAYREEQYF. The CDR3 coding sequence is TGTGCCAGCAGCTGTACTGCCTACAGGGAAGAGCAGTACTTC.

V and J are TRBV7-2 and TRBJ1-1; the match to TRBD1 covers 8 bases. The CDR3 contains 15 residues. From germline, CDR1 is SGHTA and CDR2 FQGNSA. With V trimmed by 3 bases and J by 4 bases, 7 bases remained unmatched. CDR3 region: CASSFGQGGSTEAFF. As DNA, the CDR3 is TGTGCCAGCAGCTTCGGACAGGGCGGTAGCACTGAAGCTTTCTTT.

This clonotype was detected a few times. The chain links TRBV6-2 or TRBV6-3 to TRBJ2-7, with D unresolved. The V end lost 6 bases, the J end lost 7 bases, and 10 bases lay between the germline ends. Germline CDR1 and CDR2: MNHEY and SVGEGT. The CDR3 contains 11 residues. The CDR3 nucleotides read TGTGCCAGCAGCCACAGTAAGGAGCAGTACTTC. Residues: CASSHSKEQYF.

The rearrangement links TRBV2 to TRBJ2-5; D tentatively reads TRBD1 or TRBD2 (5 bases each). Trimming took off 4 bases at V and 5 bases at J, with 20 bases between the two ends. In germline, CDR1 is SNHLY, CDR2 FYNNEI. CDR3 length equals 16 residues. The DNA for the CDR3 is TGTGCCAGCAGTGTGGGGCGGTCTAGAAGAGGGGAGACCCAGTACTTC. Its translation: CASSVGRSRRGETQYF.

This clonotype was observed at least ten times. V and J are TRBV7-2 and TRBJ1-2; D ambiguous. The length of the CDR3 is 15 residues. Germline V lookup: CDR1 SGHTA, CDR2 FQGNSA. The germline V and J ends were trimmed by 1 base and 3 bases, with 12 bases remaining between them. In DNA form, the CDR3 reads TGTGCCAGCAGCTTAGGTTTACGGGCGGACTATGGCTACACCTTC. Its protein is CASSLGLRADYGYTF. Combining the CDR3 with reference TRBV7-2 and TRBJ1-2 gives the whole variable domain GAGVSQSPSNKVTEKGKDVELRCDPISGHTALYWYRQSLGQGLEFLIYFQGNSAPDKSGLPSDRFSAERTGGSVSTLTIQRTQQEDSAVYLCASSLGLRADYGYTFGSGTRLTVV.

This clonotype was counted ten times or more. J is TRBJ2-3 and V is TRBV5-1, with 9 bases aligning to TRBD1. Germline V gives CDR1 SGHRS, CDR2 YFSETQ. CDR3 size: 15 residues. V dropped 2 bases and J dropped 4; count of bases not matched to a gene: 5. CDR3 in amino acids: CASSLWDRVADTQYF. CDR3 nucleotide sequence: TGCGCCAGCAGCTTATGGGACAGGGTTGCAGATACGCAGTATTTT.

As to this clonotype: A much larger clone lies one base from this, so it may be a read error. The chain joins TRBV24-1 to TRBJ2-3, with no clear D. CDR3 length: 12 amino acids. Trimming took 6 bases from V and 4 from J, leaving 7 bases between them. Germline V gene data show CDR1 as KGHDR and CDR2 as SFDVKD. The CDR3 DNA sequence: TGTGCCACCAGTTTGAACGCAGATACGCAGTATTTT. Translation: CATSLNADTQYF.

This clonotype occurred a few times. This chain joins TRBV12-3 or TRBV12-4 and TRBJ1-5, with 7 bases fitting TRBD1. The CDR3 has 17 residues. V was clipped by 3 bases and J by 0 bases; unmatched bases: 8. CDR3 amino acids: CASSFRDSGYSNQPQHF. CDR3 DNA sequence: TGTGCCAGCAGTTTTCGGGACAGTGGGTATAGCAATCAGCCCCAGCATTTT.

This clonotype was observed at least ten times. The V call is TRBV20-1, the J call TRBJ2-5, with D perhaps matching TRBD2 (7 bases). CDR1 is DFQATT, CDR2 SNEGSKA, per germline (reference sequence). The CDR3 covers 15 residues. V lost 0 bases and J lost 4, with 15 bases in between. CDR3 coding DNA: TGCAGTGCTAGAGATGGAGGGGGGGGTTTAGAGACCCAGTACTTC. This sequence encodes CSARDGGGGLETQYF.

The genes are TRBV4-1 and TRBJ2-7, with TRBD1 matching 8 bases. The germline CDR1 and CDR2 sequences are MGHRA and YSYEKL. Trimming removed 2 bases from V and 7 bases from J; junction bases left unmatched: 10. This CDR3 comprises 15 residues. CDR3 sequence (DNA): TGCGCCAGCAGCCAAACAGGGGGTCTTTCGGGTGAGCAGTACTTC. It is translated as CASSQTGGLSGEQYF.

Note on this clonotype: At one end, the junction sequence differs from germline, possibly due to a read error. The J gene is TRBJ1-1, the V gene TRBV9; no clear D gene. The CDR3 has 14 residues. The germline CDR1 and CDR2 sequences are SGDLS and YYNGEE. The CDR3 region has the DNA TGCGCCAGCAGCGTAGGTAACAGGAACACTGAAGCTTTCTTT. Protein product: CASSVGNRNTEAFF.

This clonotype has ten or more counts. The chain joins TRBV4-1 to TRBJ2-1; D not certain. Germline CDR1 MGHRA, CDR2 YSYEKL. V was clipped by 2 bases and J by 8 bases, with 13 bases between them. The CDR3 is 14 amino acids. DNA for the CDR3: TGCGCCAGCAGCCAAAGGCAGAAAGTTGATGAGCAGTTCTTC. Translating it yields CASSQRQKVDEQFF.